The next 30 T cell receptor beta chains were all read from a single sample in a study of radiotherapy plus CTLA-4 blockade in lung cancer. Assay used: immunoSEQ multiplex PCR; TCRdb lists only in-frame clones, some missing. The repertoire holds 24,000 or so clones, around 71% seen once, with 3% to 4% in the top ten. Sequenced material: peripheral blood, taken from a patient treated with radiotherapy plus ipilimumab. Every receptor here comes from a human donor with non-small cell lung cancer whose response to radiotherapy plus ipilimumab could not be evaluated.

A few counts support this clone. The rearrangement joins TRBV14 to TRBJ2-1, with 10 bases identical to TRBD2. The CDR3 totals 17 residues. Trimming at V came to 3 bases and at J to 4 bases, leaving 9 bases not matched to a gene. In germline, CDR1 is SGHDN, CDR2 FVKESK. CDR3 sequence (DNA): TGTGCCAGCAGCCATCGAACTAGCGGGGATTCTTACAATGAGCAGTTCTTC. This codes for CASSHRTSGDSYNEQFF.

The rearrangement links TRBV5-8 to TRBJ2-1, with 13 bases that match TRBD2. The CDR3 totals 16 residues. Germline V CDR1 and CDR2: SGHTS, YDEGEE. V trimming: 4 bases; J trimming: 10 bases; junction bases outside the gene matches: 11. Written as DNA, the CDR3 is TGTGCCAGCAGCAGGGGACTAGCGGGAATTCGTCGGGAGCAGTTCTTC. Its protein is CASSRGLAGIRREQFF. Combining the CDR3 with reference TRBV5-8 and TRBJ2-1 gives the whole variable domain EAGVTQSPTHLIKTRGQQATLRCSPISGHTSVYWYQQALGLGLQFLLWYDEGEERNRGNFPPRFSGRQFPNYSSELNVNALELEDSALYLCASSRGLAGIRREQFFGPGTRLTVL.

The chain couples TRBV19 to TRBJ1-2, with 9 bases that match TRBD1. The V gene's germline CDR1 is LNHDA and CDR2 SQIVND (reference sequence). This CDR3 is 16 amino acids long. Losses at the gene ends were 7 bases for V and 2 bases for J; bases not matched to a gene: 11. CDR3 loop: CASTPWTGEGNYGYTF. CDR3 nucleotides: TGTGCCAGTACCCCCTGGACAGGGGAGGGGAACTATGGCTACACCTTC.

The V and J genes are TRBV29-1 and TRBJ1-1; no firm D call. The CDR3 has 12 amino acids. Per the germline V gene, CDR1 is SQVTM and CDR2 is ANQGSEA. The V gene lost 0 bases and the J gene lost 5 bases, with 7 bases spanning the gap. The CDR3 DNA reads TGCAGCGTTGAAGATGCGGGGACTGAAGCTTTCTTT. Translated, it gives CSVEDAGTEAFF.

The CDR3 coding sequence is TGTGCCAGCAGTGACTCAGGGATTAGAGTTGATGGCTACACCTTC. This encodes CASSDSGIRVDGYTF. V and J are TRBV6-1 and TRBJ1-2; TRBD1 is a possible D gene (5 bases). The CDR3 contains 15 residues. Germline CDR1 MNHNS, CDR2 SASEGT. The ends were cut back, 3 bases at V and 6 bases at J, with 17 bases in the middle.

The V gene is TRBV5-4, the J gene TRBJ1-2, with no clear D. Germline V gives CDR1 SGHNT, CDR2 YYREEE (reference sequence). V was pared by 0 bases and J by 8 bases, with 14 bases between. This CDR3 spans 14 amino acids. The CDR3 bases are TGTGCCAGCAGCTTGGTAGCAGCCGGCTTCGGCTACACCTTC. This sequence encodes CASSLVAAGFGYTF.

V gene TRBV2 combines with J gene TRBJ2-5; D is possibly TRBD2 (6 bases). V lost 6 bases and J lost 1, with 12 bases in between. Per the germline V gene, CDR1 is SNHLY and CDR2 is FYNNEI. There are 14 residues in the CDR3. The CDR3 nucleotides read TGTGCCAGCAGAAAGGGACTGGGCCAAGAGACCCAGTACTTC. Translation gives CASRKGLGQETQYF.

The CDR3 protein is CASRDSGFKTYNEQFF. DNA for the CDR3: TGTGCCAGCAGAGATAGCGGGTTTAAAACCTACAATGAGCAGTTCTTC. The J gene is TRBJ2-1, the V gene TRBV11-2; 7 bases are shared with TRBD2. CDR1 is SGHAT and CDR2 is FQNNGV in the germline V gene. The ends lost 6 bases at V and 2 bases at J; junction bases unmatched: 10. CDR3 size: 16 residues.

The gene calls are TRBV19 and TRBJ1-5; 7 nucleotides line up with TRBD1. The CDR3 has 15 amino acids. The germline gives CDR1 LNHDA, CDR2 SQIVND (reference sequence). V trimming: 6 bases; J trimming: 1 base; junction bases outside the gene matches: 6. This chain's CDR3 is CASSQQGTSNQPQHF. DNA of the CDR3: TGTGCCAGTAGCCAACAGGGGACCAGCAATCAGCCCCAGCATTTT.

V usage is TRBV27 and J usage is TRBJ2-5; the match to TRBD2 covers 8 bases. The DNA matches TRBJ2-7 better at its end, which makes the J call doubtful. The CDR3 totals 15 residues. Germline V lookup: CDR1 MNHEY, CDR2 SMNVEV (reference sequence). The CDR3 protein is CASSLSREGLYEQYF. As DNA, the CDR3 is TGTGCCAGCAGTTTATCACGGGAGGGACTCTACGAGCAGTACTTC.

The rearrangement uses TRBV28 and TRBJ2-7; D is uncertain. CDR1 is MDHEN and CDR2 is SYDVKM in the germline V gene. V was clipped by 6 bases and J by 0 bases, with 9 bases between them. This CDR3 is built from 13 residues. In DNA, the CDR3 is TGTGCCAGCAGGCCGAGCGTCTCCTACGAGCAGTACTTC. Translation: CASRPSVSYEQYF. The full variable domain, its missing parts supplied by reference TRBV28 and TRBJ2-7, is DVKVTQSSRYLVKRTGEKVFLECVQDMDHENMFWYRQDPGLGLRLIYFSYDVKMKEKGDIPEGYSVSREKKERFSLILESASTNQTSMYLCASRPSVSYEQYFGPGTRLTVT.

The chain links TRBV11-3 to TRBJ1-1, with no clear D. With 0 bases removed from V and 4 bases from J, the gap between germline ends came to 12 bases. Germline assignment: CDR1 SGHNT and CDR2 YENEEA. This CDR3 region has 15 residues. CDR3 sequence (DNA): TGTGCCAGCAGCTTAGATGGTAGGCCTAGCACTGAAGCTTTCTTT. Its translation is CASSLDGRPSTEAFF.

This rearrangement joins TRBV15 to TRBJ2-1; TRBD2 agrees at 7 bases. Germline CDR1 reads LNHNV; CDR2 reads YYDKDF (reference sequence). The CDR3 has 16 residues. The junction had 10 bases not matched to a gene; V was cut back by 5 bases and J by 3 bases. The DNA of the CDR3 is TGTGCCACCAGCCCCTCGGCGGGAGAAGGCTACAATGAGCAGTTCTTC. The encoded protein is CATSPSAGEGYNEQFF.

The chain links TRBV5-8 to TRBJ2-5; D call uncertain. This CDR3 spans 14 amino acids. Germline CDR1 reads SGHTS; CDR2 reads YDEGEE. Trimming pared 4 bases from V and 9 bases from J, leaving 19 bases between. CDR3 sequence reads: CASSPIRGEESQYF. Here the CDR3 DNA reads TGTGCCAGCAGCCCGATTAGAGGTGAAGAATCCCAGTACTTC.

The rearrangement joins TRBV5-6 to TRBJ1-5; maybe TRBD1 (5 bases). The CDR3 sequence is 16 residues long. Germline V gene sequence: CDR1 SGHDT, CDR2 YYEEEE. Trimming took 0 bases from V and 0 from J, leaving 10 bases between them. This CDR3 is CASSLGGRYSNQPQHF. Here the CDR3 DNA reads TGTGCCAGCAGCTTGGGGGGGAGGTATAGCAATCAGCCCCAGCATTTT.

This clone appeared a few times. The rearrangement joins TRBV6-4 to TRBJ2-3, with TRBD2 matching 12 bases. CDR1 and CDR2 from the germline V gene are MRHNA and SNTAGT. This CDR3 contains 19 residues. V gave up 6 bases and J gave up 8 bases; unmatched junction bases: 21. In DNA, the CDR3 is TGTGCCAGCAGATTCCCTAAGACAGTACCGGGACTAGCGGGTTCTACGCAGTATTTT. Translated: CASRFPKTVPGLAGSTQYF.

This rearrangement joins TRBV6-5 to TRBJ2-7; 14 bases are a match to TRBD2. Germline V CDR1 and CDR2: MNHEY, SVGAGI. J gave up 2 bases and V 5 bases, and 2 bases lay outside the gene matches. This CDR3 region has 15 residues. The CDR3 sequence: CASSTTSGRAYEQYF. The CDR3 region has the DNA TGTGCCAGCAGTACGACTAGCGGGAGGGCCTACGAGCAGTACTTC.

This CDR3 is CASSFGSQPQHF. CDR3 nucleotides: TGTGCCAGCAGCTTCGGTAGTCAGCCCCAGCATTTT. The chain joins TRBV7-2 to TRBJ1-5; D remains ambiguous. The CDR3 runs to 12 residues. V was cut by 3 bases and J by 6 bases, with 6 bases left in between. Germline-derived CDR1 and CDR2 are SGHTA and FQGNSA.

In its sample, this clone was seen once. The chain is built from TRBV5-4 and TRBJ1-4, with 11 bases aligning to TRBD1. CDR3 length equals 15 residues. V shed 3 bases and J 6 bases; nucleotides not matched to a gene: 4. Per germline, CDR1 SGHNT and CDR2 YYREEE (reference sequence). The CDR3 DNA reads as TGTGCCAGCAGCTCCCGGGACAGGGGGGATGAAAAACTGTTTTTT. This translates into CASSSRDRGDEKLFF. The full variable domain, with the rest looked up from reference TRBV5-4 and TRBJ1-4, is ETGVTQSPTHLIKTRGQQVTLRCSSQSGHNTVSWYQQALGQGPQFIFQYYREEENGRGNFPPRFSGLQFPNYSSELNVNALELDDSALYLCASSSRDRGDEKLFFGSGTQLSVL.

This clone was seen a handful of times. The V gene is TRBV5-4, the J gene TRBJ1-2, with 8 nucleotides matching TRBD1. Germline CDR1 reads SGHNT; CDR2 reads YYREEE (reference sequence). V lost 1 base, J lost 8 bases, and 7 bases stayed unmatched. This CDR3 comprises 14 residues. The CDR3 DNA is TGTGCCAGCAGCTTGATCCAGGGGGCGCGGGGCTACACCTTC. Its translation is CASSLIQGARGYTF.

This clone was seen only a few times. The V and J genes are TRBV5-4 and TRBJ1-1; tentatively, D is TRBD1 (5 bases). The CDR3 extends over 13 amino acids. Germline V gene sequence: CDR1 SGHNT, CDR2 YYREEE (reference sequence). Deletions cut 0 bases from V and 8 bases from J, with 11 bases between. The CDR3 DNA is TGTGCCAGCAGCTTGGACGGGGGACGCGAAGCTTTCTTT. Amino acid sequence: CASSLDGGREAFF.

The CDR3 sequence is CASSINRSNQPQHF. In DNA form, the CDR3 reads TGTGCCAGTAGTATTAACAGGAGCAATCAGCCCCAGCATTTT. The V call is TRBV19, the J call TRBJ1-5; TRBD1 is a possible D gene (5 bases). Deletions cut 3 bases from V and 1 base from J, with 7 bases between. Per the germline V gene, CDR1 is LNHDA and CDR2 is SQIVND (reference sequence). This CDR3 is built from 14 residues.

The rearrangement joins TRBV7-9 to TRBJ2-2; possibly TRBD1 for D (6 bases). This CDR3 is built from 15 residues. Germline V CDR1 and CDR2: SEHNR, FQNEAQ (reference sequence). With 5 bases removed from V and 2 bases from J, the gap between germline ends came to 12 bases. The DNA of the CDR3 is TGTGCCAGCAGCCCCCCCGGGACAAACACCGGGGAGCTGTTTTTT. It translates to CASSPPGTNTGELFF.

The genes are TRBV6-5 and TRBJ2-1, with 7 bases fitting TRBD1. This CDR3 is 13 amino acids long. V was pared by 6 bases and J by 12 bases, with 11 bases of the junction left unmatched. Germline V gives CDR1 MNHEY, CDR2 SVGAGI. The CDR3 sequence is CASRRDSSNTQFF. The CDR3 bases are TGTGCCAGCAGGAGGGACAGCTCCAATACGCAGTTCTTC.

V is TRBV19 and J is TRBJ2-1; D possibly corresponds to TRBD2 (6 bases). The CDR3 loop spans 15 amino acids. Germline-derived CDR1 and CDR2 are LNHDA and SQIVND (reference sequence). Trimming shortened V by 6 bases and J by 6 bases, and 18 bases separated the two germline ends. CDR3 in DNA: TGTGCCAGTAGCTTTCAGGACTACGAGAGCAATGAGCAGTTCTTC. Protein: CASSFQDYESNEQFF.

The J gene is TRBJ2-5, the V gene TRBV15; 9 bases are shared with TRBD2. The CDR3 length is 14 residues. CDR1 and CDR2 (germline): LNHNV, YYDKDF (reference sequence). Germline trimming cut 1 base from V and 3 bases from J; bases unmatched to any gene: 0. The DNA of the CDR3 is TGTGCCACCAGCAGAGGCGGGAGGGAAGAGACCCAGTACTTC. This codes for CATSRGGREETQYF.

The chain recombines TRBV9 with TRBJ1-3; TRBD1 aligns across 9 bases. This CDR3 is built from 14 residues. V gave up 3 bases and J gave up 2 bases; unmatched junction bases: 0. Germline V gene lookup returns CDR1 SGDLS and CDR2 YYNGEE. DNA for the CDR3: TGTGCCAGCAGCGGACAGGGGGCTGGAAACACCATATATTTT. It specifies CASSGQGAGNTIYF.

The CDR3 sequence: CASSPNTGENGYTF. CDR3 nucleotides: TGTGCCAGCTCACCCAACACAGGGGAGAATGGCTACACCTTC. The V gene is TRBV18, the J gene TRBJ1-2; 7 nucleotides align to TRBD1. Germline V CDR1 and CDR2: KGHSH, LQKENI. This CDR3 is 14 amino acids long. With V trimmed by 3 bases and J by 6 bases, 7 bases remained unmatched.

A remark on this clone: The CDR3 does not close with the conserved phenylalanine or tryptophan, likely indicating a read error. The rearrangement joins TRBV19 to TRBJ1-2, with TRBD1 matching 7 bases. Germline CDR1 and CDR2: LNHDA and SQIVND (reference sequence). V lost 4 bases and J lost 0; bases outside the gene matches: 5. The CDR3 length is 15 residues. Written as DNA, the CDR3 is TGTGCCAGTAGTAACTCGGGACAGACTAACTATGGCTACACCCTC. Encoded protein: CASSNSGQTNYGYTL.

The V gene is TRBV5-6, the J gene TRBJ1-1, with D tentatively TRBD1 (6 bases). From germline, CDR1 is SGHDT and CDR2 YYEEEE. V lost 0 bases and J 4 bases, leaving 16 bases between the germline ends. The CDR3 has 16 residues. The CDR3 reads CASSLAGPGAFTEAFF. For the CDR3, the DNA is TGTGCCAGCAGCTTGGCAGGCCCAGGGGCCTTCACTGAAGCTTTCTTT.